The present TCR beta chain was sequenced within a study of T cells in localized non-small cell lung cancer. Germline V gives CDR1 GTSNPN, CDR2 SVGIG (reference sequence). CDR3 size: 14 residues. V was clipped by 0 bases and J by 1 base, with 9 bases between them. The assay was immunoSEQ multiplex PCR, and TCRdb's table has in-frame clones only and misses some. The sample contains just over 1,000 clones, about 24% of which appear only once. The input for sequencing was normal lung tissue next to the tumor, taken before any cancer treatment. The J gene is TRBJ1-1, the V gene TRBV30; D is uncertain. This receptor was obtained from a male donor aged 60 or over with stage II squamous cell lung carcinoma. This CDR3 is CAWSVLPTNTEAFF. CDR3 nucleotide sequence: TGTGCCTGGAGTGTACTTCCGACGAACACTGAAGCTTTCTTT.